The rows below give T cell receptor beta chains drawn from one sample of a study of PD-1 blockade in classical Hodgkin lymphoma. Profiling relied on immunoSEQ multiplex PCR, and the TCRdb table lists in-frame clones only, not all of them. This sample carries roughly 50,000 clones, about 84% of them seen once, and the ten largest clones take about 15%. Here the sequenced sample was peripheral blood mononuclear cells (PBMCs), taken at baseline. The receptors derive from a human donor with classical Hodgkin lymphoma. The CDR3 runs from the conserved cysteine through the conserved F or W. D genes are given only for firm matches. Not every row has a clone size; where given, it reads once, few, many or a size class.

j_call	v_call	d_call	clone_size	cdr3_aa	cdr3_nt
TRBJ2-3	TRBV6-1	TRBD2	few	CASSLTSGREDTQYF	TGTGCCAGCAGCCTGACTAGCGGGAGGGAAGATACGCAGTATTTT
TRBJ1-1	TRBV27	NA	NA	CASSFNRAKNTEAFF	TGTGCCAGCAGTTTCAACAGGGCTAAGAACACTGAAGCTTTCTTT
TRBJ2-2	TRBV18	TRBD2	NA	CASSPPGLAGVPTGELFF	TGTGCCAGCTCACCTCCAGGACTAGCGGGAGTGCCTACGGGGGAGCTGTTTTTT
TRBJ2-1	TRBV5-4	NA	NA	CASSLNGFNEQFF	TGTGCCAGCAGCTTGAACGGATTCAATGAGCAGTTCTTC
TRBJ1-1	TRBV7-2	TRBD1	NA	CASSLRTGRKSTEAFF	TGTGCCAGCAGCCTCAGGACAGGGCGGAAAAGCACTGAAGCTTTCTTT
TRBJ1-5	TRBV7-2	NA	NA	CASSLAGFQQPQHF	TGTGCCAGCAGCTTAGCTGGATTTCAACAGCCCCAGCATTTT
TRBJ2-1	TRBV29-1	NA	NA	CSVEKGGNEQFF	TGCAGCGTTGAAAAGGGCGGGAATGAGCAGTTCTTC
TRBJ2-7	TRBV11-1	NA	NA	CASSLGYSSYEQYF	TGTGCCAGCAGCTTGGGCTACAGCTCCTACGAGCAGTACTTC
TRBJ2-7	TRBV25-1	NA	NA	CASSDTNVHHEQYF	TGTGCCAGCAGTGACACAAACGTTCACCACGAGCAGTACTTC
TRBJ2-7	TRBV7-3	NA	NA	CASSLNGQPTYEQYF	TGTGCCAGCAGCTTAAATGGACAGCCGACCTACGAGCAGTACTTC
TRBJ2-1	TRBV5-4	TRBD2	few	CASSPGTSWYEQFF	TGTGCCAGCAGCCCCGGGACTAGTTGGTATGAGCAGTTCTTC
TRBJ1-3	TRBV18	NA	NA	CASSPNRAPGRFSGNTIYF	TGTGCCAGCTCACCAAATCGGGCTCCCGGCCGGTTCTCTGGAAACACCATATATTTT
TRBJ1-4	TRBV5-4	NA	NA	CASSSGEASGKLFF	TGTGCCAGCAGCTCCGGAGAGGCGTCGGGAAAACTGTTTTTT
TRBJ1-2	TRBV6-1	TRBD1	few	CASSVLPGQGRYGYTF	TGTGCCAGCAGTGTTCTCCCGGGACAGGGTAGATATGGCTACACCTTC
TRBJ2-7	TRBV4-3	NA	NA	CASSQGRLESYEQYF	TGCGCCAGCAGCCAAGGCCGACTGGAATCTTACGAGCAGTACTTC
TRBJ1-3	TRBV4-3	NA	NA	CASSSTSGRAPRSSGNTIYF	TGCGCCAGCAGCTCGACTTCGGGCAGGGCCCCCCGAAGCTCTGGAAACACCATATATTTT
TRBJ1-3	TRBV9	NA	NA	CASSVAAAHSGNTIYF	TGTGCCAGCAGCGTAGCGGCGGCTCACTCTGGAAACACCATATATTTT
TRBJ2-2	TRBV19	NA	NA	CASTPGELFF	TGTGCCAGTACCCCCGGGGAGCTGTTTTTT
TRBJ1-2	TRBV4-1	NA	NA	CASSQGGTGRGVYGYTF	TGCGCCAGCAGCCAAGGGGGGACGGGGAGGGGAGTGTATGGCTACACCTTC
TRBJ1-1	TRBV10-1	NA	NA	CASSEGGSSTEAFF	TGCGCCAGCAGTGAGGGGGGGTCGTCAACTGAAGCTTTCTTT
TRBJ1-6	TRBV6-5	NA	NA	CASSYQWGRNNSPLHF	TGTGCCAGCAGTTACCAATGGGGTCGTAATAATTCACCCCTCCACTTT
TRBJ2-1	TRBV11-2	NA	NA	CASSLETPLYNEQFF	TGTGCCAGCAGCCTAGAGACACCCCTATACAATGAGCAGTTCTTC
TRBJ2-7	TRBV30	NA	once	CAWSVESYYEQYF	TGTGCCTGGAGTGTTGAGAGTTACTACGAGCAGTACTTC
TRBJ1-2	TRBV19	NA	NA	CASSPGRQSYGYTF	TGTGCCAGTAGTCCGGGACGCCAAAGCTATGGCTACACCTTC
TRBJ2-7	TRBV7-3	NA	once	CASSLGPLYEQYF	TGTGCCAGCAGCTTAGGCCCCCTCTACGAGCAGTACTTC
TRBJ1-2	TRBV7-2	TRBD1	NA	CASSPSGGPLGGYTF	TGTGCCAGCAGCCCGTCAGGGGGTCCCCTGGGTGGCTACACCTTC
TRBJ1-2	TRBV6-5	NA	once	CASSYSENYGYTF	TGTGCCAGCAGTTACTCTGAAAACTATGGCTACACCTTC
TRBJ2-1	TRBV6-5	TRBD1	NA	CASSRQGLPHNEQFF	TGTGCCAGCAGTCGACAGGGCCTCCCACACAATGAGCAGTTCTTC
TRBJ1-4	TRBV11-2	TRBD1	NA	CASSSRGWAGEKLFF	TGTGCCAGCAGCTCCAGGGGGTGGGCGGGTGAAAAACTGTTTTTT
TRBJ2-3	TRBV6-5	NA	NA	CASSYSTSTDTQYF	TGTGCCAGCAGTTACTCGACTAGCACAGATACGCAGTATTTT
TRBJ2-5	TRBV9	TRBD1	NA	CASSAGTGSGETQYF	TGTGCCAGCAGCGCCGGGACAGGGAGCGGAGAGACCCAGTACTTC
TRBJ2-2	TRBV9	TRBD2	once	CASSVGGRDTGELFF	TGTGCCAGCAGCGTTGGGGGGAGGGACACCGGGGAGCTGTTTTTT
TRBJ2-1	TRBV10-3	TRBD2	few	CAIRASGSNEQFF	TGTGCCATCCGAGCTAGCGGGAGCAATGAGCAGTTCTTC
TRBJ1-4	TRBV5-8	NA	once	CASSLGTLTTNEKLFF	TGTGCCAGCAGCTTGGGTACACTCACAACTAATGAAAAACTGTTTTTT
TRBJ2-7	TRBV2	NA	NA	CASEGLITYEQYF	TGTGCCAGTGAGGGACTTATCACCTACGAGCAGTACTTC
TRBJ1-1	TRBV6-1	NA	NA	CASSHKAGFGGEAFF	TGTGCCAGCAGCCACAAGGCGGGTTTTGGGGGTGAAGCTTTCTTT
TRBJ2-7	TRBV4-3	TRBD1	NA	CASSRDRGPYEQYF	TGCGCCAGCAGCCGGGACAGGGGGCCCTACGAGCAGTACTTC
TRBJ2-3	TRBV19	NA	once	CASNPARGITDTQYF	TGTGCCAGTAACCCGGCACGTGGGATAACAGATACGCAGTATTTT
TRBJ2-4	TRBV5-4	TRBD2	NA	CASRPGLAGAQNIQYF	TGTGCCAGCAGACCAGGGCTAGCGGGCGCTCAAAACATTCAGTACTTC
TRBJ2-7	TRBV27	NA	NA	CASRKGGSLTYEQYF	TGTGCCAGCAGGAAAGGGGGATCATTAACCTACGAGCAGTACTTC
TRBJ1-5	TRBV19	NA	NA	CASEDRANQPQHF	TGTGCCAGTGAGGACCGAGCCAATCAGCCCCAGCATTTT
TRBJ1-2	TRBV18	NA	NA	CASWVGQLNYGYTF	TGTGCCAGCTGGGTCGGGCAACTTAACTATGGCTACACCTTC
TRBJ2-1	TRBV15	TRBD1	NA	CATRRDRGQNEQFF	TGTGCCACCAGACGGGACAGGGGGCAGAATGAGCAGTTCTTC
TRBJ2-1	TRBV27	NA	NA	CASSLWKNNEQFF	TGTGCCAGCAGTTTGTGGAAGAACAATGAGCAGTTCTTC
TRBJ2-2	TRBV29-1	TRBD2	NA	CSVLHGLAGGPGTGELFF	TGCAGCGTCCTTCACGGACTAGCGGGAGGGCCGGGCACCGGGGAGCTGTTTTTT
TRBJ1-2	TRBV4-1	TRBD1	NA	CATSGGAGYGYTF	TGCGCCACCTCAGGGGGCGCGGGCTATGGCTACACCTTC
TRBJ2-5	TRBV4-1	NA	NA	CASSRGRSQETQYF	TGCGCCAGCAGCCGCGGCCGGTCTCAAGAGACCCAGTACTTC
TRBJ1-3	TRBV7-8	NA	NA	CASSLASDSGNTIYF	TGTGCCAGCAGCTTAGCGTCTGACTCTGGAAACACCATATATTTT
TRBJ1-6	TRBV2	TRBD1	NA	CASSGDRGPLITSPLHF	TGTGCCAGCAGTGGGGACAGGGGTCCCCTGATTACTTCACCCCTCCACTTT
TRBJ1-5	TRBV4-3	TRBD1	NA	CASSQGTGFNQPQHF	TGCGCCAGCAGCCAAGGGACAGGCTTTAATCAGCCCCAGCATTTT
TRBJ2-7	TRBV10-2	NA	NA	CATLPASSYEQYF	TGCGCCACCCTCCCGGCCTCCTCCTACGAGCAGTACTTC
TRBJ2-2	TRBV19	TRBD2	NA	CASRTSGSTGELFF	TGTGCCAGCCGGACTAGCGGGAGTACCGGGGAGCTGTTTTTT
TRBJ2-3	TRBV7-2	TRBD2	NA	CASRSGRASTDTQYF	TGTGCCAGCAGGTCAGGGAGGGCAAGCACAGATACGCAGTATTTT